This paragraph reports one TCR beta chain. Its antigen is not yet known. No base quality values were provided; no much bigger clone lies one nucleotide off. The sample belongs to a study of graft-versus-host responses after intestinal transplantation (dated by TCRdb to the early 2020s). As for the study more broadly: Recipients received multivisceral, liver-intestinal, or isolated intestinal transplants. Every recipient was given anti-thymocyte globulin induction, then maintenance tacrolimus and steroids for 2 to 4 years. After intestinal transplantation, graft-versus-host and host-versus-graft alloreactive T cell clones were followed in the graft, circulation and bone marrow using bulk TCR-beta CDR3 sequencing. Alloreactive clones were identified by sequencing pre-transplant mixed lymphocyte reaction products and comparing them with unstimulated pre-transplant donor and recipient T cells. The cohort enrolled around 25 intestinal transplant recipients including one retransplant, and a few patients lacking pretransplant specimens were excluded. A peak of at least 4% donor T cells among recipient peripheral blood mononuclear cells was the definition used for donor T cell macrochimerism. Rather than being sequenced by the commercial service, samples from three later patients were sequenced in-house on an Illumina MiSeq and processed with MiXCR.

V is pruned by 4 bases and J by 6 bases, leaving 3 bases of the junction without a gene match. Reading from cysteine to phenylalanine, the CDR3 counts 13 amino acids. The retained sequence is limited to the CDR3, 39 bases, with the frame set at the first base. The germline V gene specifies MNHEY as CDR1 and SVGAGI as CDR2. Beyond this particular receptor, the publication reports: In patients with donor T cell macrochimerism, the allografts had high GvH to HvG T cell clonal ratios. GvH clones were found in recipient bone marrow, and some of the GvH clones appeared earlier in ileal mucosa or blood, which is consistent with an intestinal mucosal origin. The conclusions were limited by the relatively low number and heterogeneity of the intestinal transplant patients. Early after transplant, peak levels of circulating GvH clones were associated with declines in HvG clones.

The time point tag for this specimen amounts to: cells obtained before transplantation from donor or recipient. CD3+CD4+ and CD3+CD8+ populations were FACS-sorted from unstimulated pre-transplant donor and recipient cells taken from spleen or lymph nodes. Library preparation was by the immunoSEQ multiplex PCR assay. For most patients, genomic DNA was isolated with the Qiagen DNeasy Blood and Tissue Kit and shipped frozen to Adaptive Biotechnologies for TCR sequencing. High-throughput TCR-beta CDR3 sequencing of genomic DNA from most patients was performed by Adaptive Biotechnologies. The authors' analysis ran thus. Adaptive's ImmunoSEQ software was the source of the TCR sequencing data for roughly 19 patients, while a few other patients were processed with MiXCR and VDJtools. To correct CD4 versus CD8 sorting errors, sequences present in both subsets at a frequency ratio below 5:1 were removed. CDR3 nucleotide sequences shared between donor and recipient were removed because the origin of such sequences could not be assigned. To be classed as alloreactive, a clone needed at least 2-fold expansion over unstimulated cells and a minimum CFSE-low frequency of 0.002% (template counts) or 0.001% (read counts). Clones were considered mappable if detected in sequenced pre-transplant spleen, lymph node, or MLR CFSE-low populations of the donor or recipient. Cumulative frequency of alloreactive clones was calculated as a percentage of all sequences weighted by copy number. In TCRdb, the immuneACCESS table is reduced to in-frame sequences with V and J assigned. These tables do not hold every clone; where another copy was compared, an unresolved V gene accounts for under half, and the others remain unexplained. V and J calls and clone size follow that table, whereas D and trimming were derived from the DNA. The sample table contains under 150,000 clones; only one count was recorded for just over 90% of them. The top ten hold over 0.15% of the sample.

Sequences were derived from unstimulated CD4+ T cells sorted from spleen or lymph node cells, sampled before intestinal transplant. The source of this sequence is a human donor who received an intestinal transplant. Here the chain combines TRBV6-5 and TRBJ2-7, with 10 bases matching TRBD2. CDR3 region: CASSLAGGLEQYF. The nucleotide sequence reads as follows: TGTGCCAGCAGTTTAGCGGGAGGCCTCGAGCAGTACTTC.